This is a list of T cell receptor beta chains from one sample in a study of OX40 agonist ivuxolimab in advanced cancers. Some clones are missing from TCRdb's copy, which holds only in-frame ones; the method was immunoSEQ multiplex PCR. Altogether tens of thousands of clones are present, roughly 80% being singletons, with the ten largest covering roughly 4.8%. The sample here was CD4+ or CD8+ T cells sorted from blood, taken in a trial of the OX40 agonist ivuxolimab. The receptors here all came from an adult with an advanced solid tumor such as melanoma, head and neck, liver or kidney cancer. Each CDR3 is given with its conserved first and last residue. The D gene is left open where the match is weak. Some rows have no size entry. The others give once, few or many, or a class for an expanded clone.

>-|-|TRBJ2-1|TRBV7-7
TGTGCCAGCAGCTTGAGCGAGTCCCACAATGAGCAGTTCTTC
CASSLSESHNEQFF
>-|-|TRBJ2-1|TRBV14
TGTGCCAGCAGCCAAGATCACAATGAGCAGTTCTTC
CASSQDHNEQFF
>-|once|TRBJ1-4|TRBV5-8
TGTGCCAGCAGCCACAGCGGACTTTTT
CASSHSGLF
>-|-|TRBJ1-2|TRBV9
TGTGCCAGCAGCTCCACCGGAGGGCTTGGATATGGCTACACCTTC
CASSSTGGLGYGYTF
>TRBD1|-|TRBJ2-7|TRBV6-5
TGTGCCAGCGGGAGGTGGGGGACAGGGCCCTACGAGCAGTACTTC
CASGRWGTGPYEQYF
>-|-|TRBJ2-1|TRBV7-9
TGTGCCAGCAGGCGACAGGAGTACAATGAGCAGTTCTTC
CASRRQEYNEQFF
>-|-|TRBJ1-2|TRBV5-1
TGCGCCAGCAGCTTACAGGGTTTTTTTGGCTACACCTTC
CASSLQGFFGYTF
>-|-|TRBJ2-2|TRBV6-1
TGTGCCAGCAGTGATTACGGGAACGGCGCCGGGGAGCTGTTTTTT
CASSDYGNGAGELFF
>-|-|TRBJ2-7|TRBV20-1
TGCAGTGCTAGTCGGACCCCCAGGGACTTC
CSASRTPRDF
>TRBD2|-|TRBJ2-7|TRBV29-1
TGCAGCGTTGAAGGAGCTAGCGGGGGGGCGGTTGAGCAGTACTTC
CSVEGASGGAVEQYF
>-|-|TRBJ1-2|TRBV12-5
TGTGCTAGTGGTTTGGTCGTACCGGGACCCAGGAGCTACGGCTACACCTTC
CASGLVVPGPRSYGYTF
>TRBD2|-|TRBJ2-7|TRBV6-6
TGTGCCAGCAGATCCCCCGAGCGGGACCCCTCCTACGAGCAGTACTTC
CASRSPERDPSYEQYF
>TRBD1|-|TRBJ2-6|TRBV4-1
TGCGCCAGCAGCCAAGGACAGGGAGATATCTCTGGGGCCAACGTCCTGACTTTC
CASSQGQGDISGANVLTF
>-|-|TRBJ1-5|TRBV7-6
TGTGCCAGCAGCCTCGGACCCTGGAAGCCCCAGCATTTT
CASSLGPWKPQHF
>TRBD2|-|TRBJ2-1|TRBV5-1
TGCGCCAGCAGCGGCTTAGCGGGAGTGGGCAATGAGCAGTTCTTC
CASSGLAGVGNEQFF
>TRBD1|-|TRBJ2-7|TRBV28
TGTGCCAGCACCCAGGGGGCCTCCTACGAGCAGTACTTC
CASTQGASYEQYF
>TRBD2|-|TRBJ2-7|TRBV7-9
TGTGCCAGCAGCTCCTCTAGCGGAATGAGCTCCTACGAGCAGTACTTC
CASSSSSGMSSYEQYF
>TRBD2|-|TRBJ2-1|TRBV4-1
TGCGCCAGCAGCAGGGTAGCGGGGGGGCCTTACAATGAGCAGTTCTTC
CASSRVAGGPYNEQFF
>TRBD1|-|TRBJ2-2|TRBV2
TGTGCCAGCAGTTATACAGGGGCCGGGGAGCTGTTTTTT
CASSYTGAGELFF
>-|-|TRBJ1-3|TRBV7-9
TGTGCCAGCAGCTTGGGTGTGATAAGCTCTGGAAACACCATATATTTT
CASSLGVISSGNTIYF
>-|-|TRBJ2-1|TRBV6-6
TGTGCCAGCACTACAGGGTGGGGGGCAAAAGAGCAGTTCTTC
CASTTGWGAKEQFF
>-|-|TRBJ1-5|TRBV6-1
TGTGCCAGCAGTGTACGGGAGGGGGGGCCCCAGCATTTT
CASSVREGGPQHF
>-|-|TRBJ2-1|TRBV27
TGTGCCAGCAGGGGGGGAATCGGGGATGAGCAGTTCTTC
CASRGGIGDEQFF
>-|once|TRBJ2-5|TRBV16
TGTGCCAGCAGCCGCCGGTCACGCAGCGGGGAGACCCAGTACTTC
CASSRRSRSGETQYF
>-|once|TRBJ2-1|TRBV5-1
TGCGCCAGCAAGGGGTCCCAGCCGAGCGCCCAAAAAAATGAGCAGTTCTTC
CASKGSQPSAQKNEQFF
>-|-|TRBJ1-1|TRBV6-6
TGTGCCAGCAGTACGGACGGGGACACTGAAGCTTTCTTT
CASSTDGDTEAFF
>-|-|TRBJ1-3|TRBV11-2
TGTGCCAGCAGCTGGCGTCGGCACGGAAACACCATATATTTT
CASSWRRHGNTIYF
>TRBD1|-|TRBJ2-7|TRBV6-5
TGTGCCAGCAGTCGACAGGGGAGCTCCTACGAGCAGTACTTC
CASSRQGSSYEQYF
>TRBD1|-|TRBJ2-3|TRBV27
TGTGCCAGCAGCATGACCGGGACAGCCACAGATACGCAGTATTTT
CASSMTGTATDTQYF
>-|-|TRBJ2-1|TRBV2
TGTGCCAGCAGTGGCAGCGGCAGGGCCTCCTACAATGAGCAGTTCTTC
CASSGSGRASYNEQFF
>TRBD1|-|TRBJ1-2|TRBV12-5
TGTGCTAGTGGACGAGAGGCAGGGGGGTTCTATGGCTACACCTTC
CASGREAGGFYGYTF
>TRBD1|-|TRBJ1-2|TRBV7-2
TGTGCCAGCAGCGTAACGGGACAGAACTATGGCTACACCTTC
CASSVTGQNYGYTF
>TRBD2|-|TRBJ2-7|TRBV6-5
TGTGCCAGCAGGGCAGGACTAGGGAGCTCCTACGAGCAGTACTTC
CASRAGLGSSYEQYF
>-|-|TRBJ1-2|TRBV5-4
TGTGCCAGCAGCTTGTTTTCACAGGGAGAGGTTGGCTACACCTTC
CASSLFSQGEVGYTF
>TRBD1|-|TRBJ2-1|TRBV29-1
TGCAGCGGTGGACAGGGAATGTCTGAGCAGTTCTTC
CSGGQGMSEQFF
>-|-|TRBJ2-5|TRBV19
TGTGCCAGTAGTATAGGGACCCCGGGGGTAGTCGTGGAGACCCAGTACTTC
CASSIGTPGVVVETQYF
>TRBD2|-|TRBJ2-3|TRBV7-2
TGTGCCAGCAGCTTACAACAGCCGGGGCCCGGGGGGGATACGCAGTATTTT
CASSLQQPGPGGDTQYF
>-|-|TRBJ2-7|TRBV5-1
TGCGCCAGCAGCCCATCAGGGGTCTACGAGCAGTACTTC
CASSPSGVYEQYF
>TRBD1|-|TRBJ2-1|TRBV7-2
TGTGCCAGCAGCACCGGGACAGCCTACAATGAGCAGTTCTTC
CASSTGTAYNEQFF
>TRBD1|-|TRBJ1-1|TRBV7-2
TGTGCCAGCAGAACCGGGACAGTCAACACTGAAGCTTTCTTT
CASRTGTVNTEAFF
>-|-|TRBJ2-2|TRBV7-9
TGTGCCAGCAGTTCTAAGATTGTGGTCAGCGCCGGGGAGCTGTTTTTT
CASSSKIVVSAGELFF
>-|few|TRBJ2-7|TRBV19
TGTGCCAGTAGTATGATCAGTTCCTACGAGCAGTACTTC
CASSMISSYEQYF
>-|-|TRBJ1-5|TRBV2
TGTGCCAGCAGTGAAATGGCGCAGGATCAGCCCCAGCATTTT
CASSEMAQDQPQHF
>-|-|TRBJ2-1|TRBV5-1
TGCGCCAGCAGCCCCGGAGGGACAAGCTCCTACAATGAGCAGTTCTTC
CASSPGGTSSYNEQFF
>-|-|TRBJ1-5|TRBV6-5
TGTGCCAGCAGTGAAACCCAGAGACAGATCGGGGAGCATTTT
CASSETQRQIGEHF
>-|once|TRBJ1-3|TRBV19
TGTGCCAGTAGTATCAAAGGATCCCGAAACACCATATATTTT
CASSIKGSRNTIYF
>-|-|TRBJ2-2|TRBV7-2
TGTGCCAGCAGCCGCGGCATAAGCGGGACCGGGGAGCTGTTTTTT
CASSRGISGTGELFF
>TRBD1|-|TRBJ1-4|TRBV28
TGTGCCAGCAGTTTAGAGGACAGGCAACTGTTTTTT
CASSLEDRQLFF
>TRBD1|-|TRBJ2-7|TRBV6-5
TGTGCCAGCACCATCGACAGGGGGCGAGGCGAGCAGTACTTC
CASTIDRGRGEQYF
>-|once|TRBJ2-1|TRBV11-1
TGTGCCAGCAGCTTGGTCGGTCAAATTAGCCATGAGCAGTTCTTC
CASSLVGQISHEQFF
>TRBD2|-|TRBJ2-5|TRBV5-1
TGCGCCAGCGGCTTAGGACTAGCCCAAGAGACCCAGTACTTC
CASGLGLAQETQYF
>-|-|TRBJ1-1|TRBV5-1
TGCGCCAGCAGCTTGGAGAGGGACACTGAAGCTTTCTTT
CASSLERDTEAFF
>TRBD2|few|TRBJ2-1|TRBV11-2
TGTGCCAGCAGCTACACGAGCGGGACTTACAATGAGCAGTTCTTC
CASSYTSGTYNEQFF